A selection of T cell receptor beta chains follows, all from one sample in a study of cytomegalovirus exposure and HLA in healthy donors. This table comes from immunoSEQ multiplex PCR, and its TCRdb copy is limited to in-frame clones, with some not included. The sample shows approximately 190,000 clones, about 90% of them seen only once. The sequenced material came from PBMCs. Receptors were obtained from a boy under 10 years old in good health and CMV-seronegative. Both conserved end residues are part of each CDR3. A D gene is named only where the DNA matches it firmly. The size field is filled for only some rows; it gives once, few, many or a size class.

v_call	clone_size	j_call	d_call	cdr3_nt	cdr3_aa
TRBV28	-	TRBJ2-4	TRBD1	TGTGCCAGCACGGACAGGGTCGGGGGCATTCAGTACTTC	CASTDRVGGIQYF
TRBV2	-	TRBJ2-2	-	TGTGCCAGCCCTGGGCCAGGGCCGTCCGGGGAGCTGTTTTTT	CASPGPGPSGELFF
TRBV2	-	TRBJ2-2	-	TGTGCCAGCGTAGGTACAGCCCAACAGCTGTTTTTT	CASVGTAQQLFF
TRBV6-1	-	TRBJ1-1	-	TGTGCCAGCATAGGGAATGGAGGGAACACTGAAGCTTTCTTT	CASIGNGGNTEAFF
TRBV27	-	TRBJ1-2	TRBD1	TGTGCCAGCAGTTTAGGACAGGGGGTTCCCTATGGCTACACCTTC	CASSLGQGVPYGYTF
TRBV7-9	-	TRBJ1-1	-	TGTGCCAGCAGCATAACCTACGGTAACCGTGAAGCTTTCTTT	CASSITYGNREAFF
TRBV9	-	TRBJ2-5	TRBD2	TGTGCCAGCAGCGTAGAGGTGGGGGGAGCGGGAGGGGGGCAAGAGACCCAGTACTTC	CASSVEVGGAGGGQETQYF
TRBV5-6	-	TRBJ1-1	TRBD1	TGTGCCAGCAGCTTCGGGACAGGCAGCTTAGAAGCTTTCTTT	CASSFGTGSLEAFF
TRBV28	-	TRBJ1-2	-	TGTGCCAGCACCGACCGGGGGGACTATGGCTACACCTTC	CASTDRGDYGYTF
TRBV28	-	TRBJ2-7	-	TGTGCCAGCAGTTTAACGGGCAGGGCCGCTTACGAGCAGTACTTC	CASSLTGRAAYEQYF
TRBV5-1	-	TRBJ2-3	TRBD1	TGCGCCAGCAGCAAGGGACAGCAGGATACGCAGTATTTT	CASSKGQQDTQYF
TRBV19	-	TRBJ2-1	-	TGTGCCAGTAGCCCAGGGGCGGGCGGGAGCTACAATGAGCAGTTCTTC	CASSPGAGGSYNEQFF
TRBV5-4	-	TRBJ2-5	TRBD2	TGTGCCAGCAGCTCACCGACTAGCGGCATTGGGGAGACCCAGTACTTC	CASSSPTSGIGETQYF
TRBV30	-	TRBJ2-1	TRBD1	TGTGCCTGGGACAGGGGTTTGGGCAATGAGCAGTTCTTC	CAWDRGLGNEQFF
TRBV4-1	-	TRBJ1-3	TRBD1	TGCGCCAGCAGCCCAGAGGACAGGGTTGTAAACACCATATATTTT	CASSPEDRVVNTIYF
TRBV30	once	TRBJ2-3	TRBD2	TGTGCCTGGAGTGGACTAGCGGGGCCCATAGATACGCAGTATTTT	CAWSGLAGPIDTQYF
TRBV7-6	once	TRBJ1-5	TRBD1	TGTGCCAGCAGCTTAGGAGACAGGGCCGATCAGCCCCAGCATTTT	CASSLGDRADQPQHF
TRBV10-3	-	TRBJ1-4	-	TGTGCCATTAGACCCGGTCCGGGTAACGAAAAACTGTTTTTT	CAIRPGPGNEKLFF
TRBV7-9	-	TRBJ2-1	TRBD2	TGTGCCAGCAGCTTAGCGCTTACTAGCGGGAGCAATGAGCAGTTCTTC	CASSLALTSGSNEQFF
TRBV5-1	many	TRBJ2-6	-	TGCGCCAGCAGCGAGAGGTCTGGGGCCAACGTCCTGACTTTC	CASSERSGANVLTF
TRBV2	-	TRBJ2-7	-	TGTGCCAGCACTTTGACAGGTCGCGAGCAGTACTTC	CASTLTGREQYF
TRBV6-5	-	TRBJ2-7	TRBD2	TGTGCCAGCACCGGGACTAGCGAGTACGAGCAGTACTTC	CASTGTSEYEQYF
TRBV30	-	TRBJ2-7	-	TGTGCCGCGAGAGGGCGGTCCAGCGAGCAGTACTTC	CAARGRSSEQYF
TRBV18	-	TRBJ2-7	-	TGTGCCAGCTCAAATCTCGACAGGAGCTACGAGCAGTACTTC	CASSNLDRSYEQYF
TRBV15	once	TRBJ2-5	-	TGTGCCACCAGCAGAGATGGGCCGGTGCAAGAGACCCAGTACTTC	CATSRDGPVQETQYF
TRBV5-1	once	TRBJ2-5	TRBD2	TGCGCCAGCAGCTCGGCAGCGGGGGCTCGGGAGACCCAGTACTTC	CASSSAAGARETQYF
TRBV5-1	-	TRBJ1-6	-	TGCGCCAGCAGCTTGCACCTCCTTCGGGGTAATTCACCCCTCCACTTT	CASSLHLLRGNSPLHF